What follows are 26 T cell receptor beta chains derived from one specimen sequenced in a study of cytomegalovirus exposure and HLA in healthy donors. A multiplex PCR was run with 60 Vbeta primers and 13 Jbeta primers. Profiled with immunoSEQ multiplex PCR; TCRdb holds only in-frame clones, not every one. The sample records tens of thousands of clones, approximately 77% being singletons. The sequencing input was PBMCs. Receptors were obtained from a man aged 30-40 years in good health and CMV-seronegative.

The chain carries TRBV10-2 and TRBJ1-5; D possibly corresponds to TRBD1 (5 bases). The germline CDR1 and CDR2 sequences are WSHSY and SAAADI. The CDR3 consists of 16 residues. The V end was cut by 0 bases, the J end by 3 bases, with 12 bases between. CDR3 in amino acids: CASSESWEGNNQPQHF. In nucleotides, the CDR3 is TGCGCCAGCAGTGAGTCGTGGGAGGGGAACAATCAGCCCCAGCATTTT.

The chain uses TRBV2 and TRBJ1-5; D unclear. This CDR3 region has 12 residues. V lost 2 bases to trimming and J lost 5 bases, with 4 bases between them. Looked up from germline, CDR1 is SNHLY and CDR2 is FYNNEI. The CDR3 protein is CASSETDQPQHF. The DNA of the CDR3 is TGTGCCAGCAGTGAAACGGATCAGCCCCAGCATTTT. Using reference TRBV2 and TRBJ1-5 for the parts outside the CDR3, the full variable domain is EPEVTQTPSHQVTQMGQEVILRCVPISNHLYFYWYRQILGQKVEFLVSFYNNEISEKSEIFDDQFSVERPDGSNFTLKIRSTKLEDSAMYFCASSETDQPQHFGDGTRLSIL.

There are a few counts of this clone. Different DNA sequences within this sample yield the same CDR3. J is TRBJ1-1 and V is TRBV18; 7 positions agree with TRBD1. The CDR3 spans 13 residues. With 3 bases clipped from V and 4 bases from J, the junction kept 2 bases outside the gene matches. The germline V gene has CDR1 KGHSH and CDR2 LQKENI. The CDR3 protein is CASSPQGVTEAFF. DNA of the CDR3: TGTGCCAGCTCACCGCAGGGGGTCACTGAAGCTTTCTTT.

The chain has TRBV21-1 and TRBJ2-5; TRBD2 was called by the table and not checked on the DNA. TRBV21-1 is deemed a pseudogene. The CDR3 extends over 13 amino acids. The CDR3 DNA sequence: TGTGCCAGCAGCCCGGTCCAGCGGGGGCCCCAGTACTTC. Protein: CASSPVQRGPQYF.

The chain is built from TRBV19 and TRBJ1-1; D not resolved. Trimming cost V 1 base and J 3 bases, with 6 bases left between them. The CDR3 length is 13 residues. Germline assignment: CDR1 LNHDA and CDR2 SQIVND (reference sequence). The CDR3 loop reads CASSIGRDTEAFF. For the CDR3, the DNA is TGTGCCAGTAGTATAGGTAGAGACACTGAAGCTTTCTTT. The full variable domain, with the rest looked up from reference TRBV19 and TRBJ1-1, is DGGITQSPKYLFRKEGQNVTLSCEQNLNHDAMYWYRQDPGQGLRLIYYSQIVNDFQKGDIAEGYSVSREKKESFPLTVTSAQKNPTAFYLCASSIGRDTEAFFGQGTRLTVV.

The chain employs TRBV4-1 and TRBJ2-7; tentatively, D is TRBD1 (5 bases). Per the germline V gene, CDR1 is MGHRA and CDR2 is YSYEKL. There are 14 residues in the CDR3. The V end was cut by 0 bases, the J end by 2 bases, with 8 bases between. DNA for the CDR3: TGCGCCAGCAGCCAAGATCAGGGAACCTACGAGCAGTACTTC. Translating gives CASSQDQGTYEQYF.

The chain employs TRBV6-5 and TRBJ1-1; possibly TRBD1 for D (6 bases). Germline assignment: CDR1 MNHEY and CDR2 SVGAGI. Trimming took 6 bases from V and 4 from J, leaving 15 bases between them. The CDR3 is made up of 14 amino acids. For the CDR3, the DNA is TGTGCCAGCAGGATTCACAGGGATATCACTGAAGCTTTCTTT. Encoded protein: CASRIHRDITEAFF.

This clone was seen a handful of times. The V and J genes are TRBV7-2 and TRBJ2-7; TRBD2 matches at 11 bases. Germline assignment: CDR1 SGHTA and CDR2 FQGNSA. The CDR3 spans 16 residues. Trimming took 4 bases from V and 2 from J; bases not matched to a gene: 7. CDR3 sequence reads: CASSSRTSGHTYEQYF. The CDR3 region has the DNA TGTGCCAGCAGCTCTCGGACTAGCGGGCATACCTACGAGCAGTACTTC.

This chain links TRBV9 with TRBJ2-1; D is uncertain. The CDR3 spans 17 residues. Trimming removed 0 bases at V and 0 bases at J, with 13 bases between. Looked up from germline, CDR1 is SGDLS and CDR2 is YYNGEE. CDR3 loop: CASSVESGSSSYNEQFF. CDR3 DNA: TGTGCCAGCAGCGTAGAGTCAGGATCAAGCTCCTACAATGAGCAGTTCTTC.

CDR3 nucleotides: TGTGCCAGCAGCCCCAGGGGACAAGAGCCCCAGCATTTT. Residues: CASSPRGQEPQHF. The chain links TRBV7-8 to TRBJ1-5, with a tentative D call TRBD1 (6 bases). Trimming took 5 bases from V and 8 from J, leaving 13 bases between them. The CDR3 is made up of 13 amino acids. Germline CDR1 reads SGHVS; CDR2 reads FQNEAQ. Complete variable domain (other parts from reference TRBV7-8 and TRBJ1-5): GAGVSQSPRYKVAKRGQDVALRCDPISGHVSLFWYQQALGQGPEFLTYFQNEAQLDKSGLPSDRFFAERPEGSVSTLKIQRTQQEDSAVYLCASSPRGQEPQHFGDGTRLSIL.

The rearrangement joins TRBV6-6 to TRBJ1-2; a weak D match, TRBD1 (5 bases). Germline CDR1 reads MNHNY; CDR2 reads SVGAGI (reference sequence). The CDR3 runs 15 residues. V was clipped by 0 bases and J by 8 bases, with 16 bases between them. CDR3 coding DNA: TGTGCCAGCAGTTACTCTATCCCTGAACAGGAAGGCTACACCTTC. Residues: CASSYSIPEQEGYTF.

The rearrangement joins TRBV2 to TRBJ2-3; 7 bases match TRBD2. The V gene end was trimmed by 6 bases and the J gene end by 0 bases; junction bases not matched to a gene: 9. The length of the CDR3 is 16 residues. Germline CDR1 and CDR2: SNHLY and FYNNEI. Written as DNA, the CDR3 is TGTGCCAGCAGGAATGCACGGGGACTAAGCACAGATACGCAGTATTTT. As protein: CASRNARGLSTDTQYF. Looking up the rest from reference TRBV2 and TRBJ2-3 gives the full variable domain: EPEVTQTPSHQVTQMGQEVILRCVPISNHLYFYWYRQILGQKVEFLVSFYNNEISEKSEIFDDQFSVERPDGSNFTLKIRSTKLEDSAMYFCASRNARGLSTDTQYFGPGTRLTVL.

Of note for this clone: The junction departs from germline at one end; a sequencing error may be responsible. The chain's CDR3 is CASSHSRLNTGERFF. CDR3 nucleotides: TGTGCCAGCAGCCATTCGCGGCTTAACACCGGTGAGCGGTTTTTT. The V call is TRBV6-5, the J call TRBJ2-2, with D unresolved. This CDR3 has 15 amino acids. Germline CDR1 and CDR2: MNHEY and SVGAGI.

This clone turned up a few times. The chain combines TRBV21-1 with TRBJ2-2; the DNA was not used to check the table's D call, TRBD2. TRBV21-1 is reported as a pseudogene. There are 20 residues in the CDR3. This CDR3 is CASSKVGGITDVANTGELFF. The CDR3 DNA sequence: TGTGCCAGCAGCAAAGTTGGGGGGATTACCGACGTAGCGAACACCGGGGAGCTGTTTTTT.

This chain connects TRBV29-1 to TRBJ1-1; 7 nucleotides line up with TRBD1. This CDR3 comprises 12 residues. Germline V gene sequence: CDR1 SQVTM, CDR2 ANQGSEA. Trimming at V came to 6 bases and at J to 5 bases, leaving 6 bases not matched to a gene. For the CDR3, the DNA is TGCAGCGTAACGACAGGGTATACTGAAGCTTTCTTT. It is translated as CSVTTGYTEAFF.

Written as DNA, the CDR3 is TGTGCCAGCAGGCCGGGACTAGCGGGAAACAATGAGCAGTTCTTC. This sequence encodes CASRPGLAGNNEQFF. The rearrangement uses TRBV6-1 and TRBJ2-1, with TRBD2 identical over 13 bases. Germline lookup yields CDR1 MNHNS and CDR2 SASEGT. With 6 bases clipped from V and 5 bases from J, the junction kept 4 bases outside the gene matches. The CDR3 consists of 15 residues.

The chain is built from TRBV18 and TRBJ2-5, with TRBD2 matching over 8 bases. CDR1 is KGHSH, CDR2 LQKENI, per germline. The J segment lost 4 bases and the V segment lost 6 bases, leaving 10 bases of the junction unmatched. This CDR3 has 15 amino acids. The CDR3 nucleotides are TGTGCCAGCTCCCCCTCGGGGGGGGCGCCAGAGACCCAGTACTTC. Its translation: CASSPSGGAPETQYF.

This clone was seen a handful of times. The CDR3 DNA reads TGCGCCAGCAGTCCGACAGGGATGGGAATGGTTAACTATGGCTACACCTTC. This codes for CASSPTGMGMVNYGYTF. The chain couples TRBV4-1 to TRBJ1-2; 7 nucleotides agree with TRBD1. Germline V gene sequence: CDR1 MGHRA, CDR2 YSYEKL. The CDR3 contains 17 residues. V dropped 6 bases and J dropped 1; count of bases not matched to a gene: 14.

V and J are TRBV5-1 and TRBJ2-2; 7 bases are a match to TRBD1. V trimming: 4 bases; J trimming: 0 bases; junction bases outside the gene matches: 6. Germline loops: CDR1 SGHRS, CDR2 YFSETQ. The CDR3 loop spans 16 amino acids. The CDR3: CASSQGDRPNTGELFF. CDR3 nucleotide sequence: TGCGCCAGCAGCCAGGGGGACAGACCGAACACCGGGGAGCTGTTTTTT.

This chain connects TRBV5-1 to TRBJ2-6; D perhaps matches TRBD1 (7 bases). This CDR3 has 15 residues. V was trimmed by 4 bases and J by 2 bases, leaving 10 bases between them. CDR1 is SGHRS and CDR2 is YFSETQ in the germline V gene. The chain's CDR3 is CASSDREAGANVLTF. In nucleotides, the CDR3 is TGCGCCAGCAGCGACAGGGAGGCTGGGGCCAACGTCCTGACTTTC.

This chain joins TRBV10-2 and TRBJ2-2, with 10 bases identical to TRBD2. V lost 3 bases to trimming and J lost 8 bases; unmatched junction nucleotides: 15. Germline V gene sequence: CDR1 WSHSY, CDR2 SAAADI. The CDR3 length is 18 residues. CDR3 in amino acids: CASSDYLAGVGRLGELFF. The CDR3 bases are TGCGCCAGCAGTGATTACCTAGCGGGAGTGGGGAGGTTGGGGGAGCTGTTTTTT.

CDR3 DNA sequence: TGTGCCAGCAGCACAGGGTATCGGAACGGCTACACCTTC. It yields the protein CASSTGYRNGYTF. The rearrangement links TRBV6-1 to TRBJ1-2; D is perhaps TRBD1 (6 bases). Germline V gene data show CDR1 as MNHNS and CDR2 as SASEGT. V was clipped by 6 bases and J by 8 bases, with 16 bases between them. The CDR3 is 13 residues long.

This clone showed up just once. V gene TRBV10-3 combines with J gene TRBJ1-1; D is undetermined. Germline CDR1 reads ENHRY; CDR2 reads SYGVKD. Trimming took off 0 bases at V and 10 bases at J, with 15 bases between the two ends. The CDR3 is made up of 14 amino acids. The CDR3 loop is CAISESGSGGLAFF. The CDR3 DNA is TGTGCCATCAGTGAGTCCGGGAGCGGAGGGTTAGCTTTCTTT.

This rearrangement joins TRBV28 to TRBJ1-1; a weak D match, TRBD1 (5 bases). The CDR3 runs to 12 residues. In germline, CDR1 is MDHEN, CDR2 SYDVKM. The ends were cut back, 5 bases at V and 3 bases at J, with 7 bases in the middle. CDR3 in amino acids: CASSVQDTEAFF. CDR3 sequence (DNA): TGTGCCAGCAGTGTACAGGACACTGAAGCTTTCTTT.

This clone was observed a few times. J is TRBJ2-2 and V is TRBV5-6; 7 nucleotides agree with TRBD2. With 7 bases clipped from V and 3 bases from J, the junction kept 9 bases outside the gene matches. In germline, CDR1 is SGHDT, CDR2 YYEEEE. The CDR3 covers 15 residues. CDR3 in amino acids: CASSGGYRDTGELFF. The CDR3 DNA is TGTGCCAGCTCCGGGGGGTATCGGGACACCGGGGAGCTGTTTTTT.

This clone has a handful of counts. The genes are TRBV4-3 and TRBJ1-1; D perhaps matches TRBD1 (5 bases). The CDR3 runs 17 residues. Germline CDR1 and CDR2: LGHNA and YSLEER. Trimming removed 0 bases at V and 6 bases at J, with 20 bases between. For the CDR3, the DNA is TGCGCCAGCAGCCAAGATCTAGTTATTCGGGGAGGGGCTGAAGCTTTCTTT. It yields the protein CASSQDLVIRGGAEAFF.